This T cell receptor (beta chain) came from a study of blood T cells in healthy people across ages. The authors ran a second PCR of 7 to 11 cycles using a sample-barcoded 5' primer and a J-beta primer mix. Every molecule of cDNA carried a tag from a template-switch adaptor with 12 random nucleotides. Per sample, CDR3-containing paired-end reads numbered at least 2.5 million. TCRdb fed the 5' RACE reads into MiXCR, producing one record per CDR3 protein. This table holds fewer than 1 million distinct CDR3 sequences, under 55% found once. Samples each had at least 5 micrograms of total RNA extracted. Germline assignment: CDR1 SGHVS and CDR2 FNYEAQ. The CDR3 sequence is 16 residues long. In the case of this clonotype: An end of the junction differs from the germline gene, which may be a read error.

Sample: blood. The TCR was taken from a man aged 60 to 69 in good health. The chain couples TRBV7-6 to TRBJ2-5; D is unresolved. CDR3 coding DNA: TGTGCCAGCAGCTTAGAATGGGCAGAGTACCAAGAGACCCGGTACTTC. As protein: CASSLEWAEYQETRYF. Filled out from reference TRBV7-6 and TRBJ2-5, the complete variable domain reads GAGVSQSPRYKVTKRGQDVALRCDPISGHVSLYWYRQALGQGPEFLTYFNYEAQQDKSGLPNDRFSAERPEGSISTLTIQRTEQRDSAMYRCASSLEWAEYQETRYFGPGTRLLVL.